Detailed here is one T cell receptor (beta chain). Its antigen is as yet unknown. The ends lost 4 bases at V and 1 base at J; junction bases unmatched: 5. The CDR3 has 17 residues. CDR1 DFQATT and CDR2 SNEGSKA come from the germline V gene (reference sequence). This record comes from a study of blood T cells in healthy people across ages. Study-wide background: Template switching recovered approximately one barcoded beta molecule for every two T cells. Study-level points and caveats: Naive CD4+ cells and diversity were both higher in long-lived donors than in aged donors. There was a strong correlation between TCR beta diversity and naive T cell percentage.

Together with a sample-barcoded 5' primer, a J-beta primer mix was included in a second PCR lasting roughly 6 to 12 cycles. Each cDNA molecule carried a tag from a template-switch adaptor that contained 12 random nucleotides. In TCRdb, the 5' RACE reads were re-called with MiXCR into one record per CDR3 protein. The profile shows about 730,000 distinct CDR3 sequences, roughly 45% of them singletons. The J gene is TRBJ2-2, the V gene TRBV20-1; 14 nucleotides agree with TRBD2. The receptor comes from a woman aged 60-75 years in good health. The sample consisted of blood. CDR3 amino acids: CSATQGLAGGNTGELFF. CDR3 nucleotide sequence: TGCAGTGCTACCCAAGGACTAGCGGGAGGGAACACCGGGGAGCTGTTTTTT.